The 29 T cell receptor beta chains presented below share a single source sample, sequenced in a study of graft-versus-host responses after intestinal transplantation. Once graft tissue had been processed, intraepithelial and lamina propria lymphocytes were released. This table comes from immunoSEQ multiplex PCR, and its TCRdb copy is limited to in-frame clones, with some not included. The table records 60,000 to 65,000 clones, under 90% of them present only once. The specimen was ileum tissue, collected less than 400 days after transplant. The receptors here all came from a human patient who received an intestinal transplant, so some T cells may come from the graft donor.

The chain is built from TRBV19 and TRBJ2-2; D remains unclear. Trimming stripped 7 bases from V and 1 base from J, with 10 bases between. The CDR3 runs to 14 residues. Germline lookup yields CDR1 LNHDA and CDR2 SQIVND (reference sequence). The CDR3 reads CASIEHLNTGELFF. CDR3 nucleotides: TGTGCCAGTATTGAACACCTGAACACCGGGGAGCTGTTTTTT.

The V call is TRBV13, the J call TRBJ1-2, with D possibly being TRBD1 (5 bases). Germline assignment: CDR1 PRHDT and CDR2 FYEKMQ (reference sequence). This CDR3 has 17 amino acids. V was cut by 4 bases and J by 3 bases, with 21 bases left in between. The CDR3 DNA sequence: TGTGCCAGCAGCTCCATCTCGGGGGGGATTAGAGACTATGGCTACACCTTC. Translating gives CASSSISGGIRDYGYTF. Using reference TRBV13 and TRBJ1-2 for the parts outside the CDR3, the full variable domain is AAGVIQSPRHLIKEKRETATLKCYPIPRHDTVYWYQQGPGQDPQFLISFYEKMQSDKGSIPDRFSAQQFSDYHSELNMSSLELGDSALYFCASSSISGGIRDYGYTFGSGTRLTVV.

The CDR3 DNA follows: TGTGCCAGCAGTGAAGGGAAATGGGGAACAGGGGGCACCTACGAGCAGTACTTC. This codes for CASSEGKWGTGGTYEQYF. The chain is built from TRBV6-1 and TRBJ2-5; 9 bases align to TRBD1. The DNA end is a closer match to TRBJ2-7, so the J assignment may be wrong. CDR1 and CDR2 from the germline V gene are MNHNS and SASEGT. The CDR3 has 18 residues.

This chain links TRBV6-5 with TRBJ2-1, with 10 bases that match TRBD2. Trimming took 0 bases from V and 13 from J; bases not matched to a gene: 3. There are 13 residues in the CDR3. CDR1 is MNHEY and CDR2 is SVGAGI in the germline V gene. CDR3 sequence: CASSYSLAGDQFF. The CDR3 region has the DNA TGTGCCAGCAGTTACTCCCTAGCGGGAGATCAGTTCTTC.

The chain links TRBV27 to TRBJ2-5, with D possibly being TRBD1 (6 bases). CDR1 MNHEY and CDR2 SMNVEV come from the germline V gene (reference sequence). V dropped 5 bases and J dropped 2 bases, with 12 bases sitting between them. This CDR3 region has 14 residues. The chain's CDR3 is CASSPRQVQETQYF. CDR3 nucleotide sequence: TGTGCCAGCAGTCCCCGACAGGTTCAAGAGACCCAGTACTTC.

This sequence joins TRBV10-3 and TRBJ2-7, with TRBD1 matching over 8 bases. After removal of 3 bases from V and 2 bases from J, the junction contained 12 bases not matched to a gene. Germline CDR1 and CDR2: ENHRY and SYGVKD. CDR3 length: 17 amino acids. CDR3 nucleotide sequence: TGTGCCATCAGTGACCCGGGACAGGCACCCAACACCTACGAGCAGTACTTC. Its protein is CAISDPGQAPNTYEQYF.

This clone was counted a single time. The chain has TRBV18 and TRBJ2-7; 8 bases are shared with TRBD2. V was clipped by 3 bases and J by 2 bases; unmatched bases: 6. Germline lookup yields CDR1 KGHSH and CDR2 LQKENI. The CDR3 covers 15 residues. CDR3 amino acids: CASSPPGLGPYEQYF. CDR3 coding DNA: TGTGCCAGCTCACCCCCGGGACTAGGTCCCTACGAGCAGTACTTC.

V gene TRBV27 combines with J gene TRBJ2-3; D uncertain. In germline, CDR1 is MNHEY, CDR2 SMNVEV (reference sequence). The CDR3 runs to 16 residues. The germline V and J ends were trimmed by 7 bases and 3 bases, with 20 bases remaining between them. CDR3: CASKPIAGIGTDTQYF. The DNA for the CDR3 is TGTGCCAGCAAGCCTATAGCAGGTATAGGGACAGATACGCAGTATTTT.

The chain has TRBV5-1 and TRBJ2-2; TRBD1 matches at 8 bases. The germline V gene has CDR1 SGHRS and CDR2 YFSETQ. Trimming took 4 bases from V and 2 from J; bases not matched to a gene: 7. This CDR3 contains 16 residues. CDR3 DNA sequence: TGCGCCAGCAGCGCACCGGGACAGGTTAACACCGGGGAGCTGTTTTTT. This encodes CASSAPGQVNTGELFF.

The chain joins TRBV27 to TRBJ2-7; no clear D. Trimming cost V 6 bases and J 2 bases, with 8 bases left between them. The germline V gene encodes CDR1 MNHEY and CDR2 SMNVEV (reference sequence). This CDR3 is built from 12 residues. The CDR3, as DNA: TGTGCCAGCAGCCACGGAACCTACGAGCAGTACTTC. Its protein product is CASSHGTYEQYF.

The chain has TRBV29-1 and TRBJ1-3; 7 bases fit TRBD1. CDR1 and CDR2 (germline): SQVTM, ANQGSEA. CDR3 length equals 14 residues. J was trimmed by 0 bases and V by 7 bases; bases with no gene match: 6. This CDR3 reads CSANDRASGNTIYF. DNA of the CDR3: TGCAGCGCCAACGACAGGGCCTCTGGAAACACCATATATTTT. The full variable domain, with the rest looked up from reference TRBV29-1 and TRBJ1-3, is SAVISQKPSRDICQRGTSLTIQCQVDSQVTMMFWYRQQPGQSLTLIATANQGSEATYESGFVIDKFPISRPNLTFSTLTVSNMSPEDSSIYLCSANDRASGNTIYFGEGSWLTVV.

The chain uses TRBV5-1 and TRBJ2-3; possibly TRBD1 for D (5 bases). The CDR3 has 16 residues. The germline V gene has CDR1 SGHRS and CDR2 YFSETQ. Deletions cut 0 bases from V and 2 bases from J, with 13 bases between. The chain's CDR3 is CASSLGTGRVTDTQYF. The DNA for the CDR3 is TGCGCCAGCAGCTTGGGGACGGGCAGGGTCACAGATACGCAGTATTTT.

The chain is built from TRBV6-5 and TRBJ2-7, with D uncertain. This CDR3 contains 12 residues. The V gene's germline CDR1 is MNHEY and CDR2 SVGAGI. Trimming took 2 bases from V and 5 from J, leaving 7 bases between them. The CDR3 here is CASSYDGDEQYF. The CDR3 DNA reads TGTGCCAGCAGTTACGATGGAGACGAGCAGTACTTC.

The chain couples TRBV10-1 to TRBJ1-5; maybe TRBD1 (6 bases). This CDR3 region has 13 residues. The germline V gene has CDR1 WNHNN and CDR2 SYGVQD (reference sequence). V lost 6 bases, J lost 6 bases, and 12 bases lay in between. CDR3 sequence: CASRGGRFQPQHF. DNA for the CDR3: TGCGCCAGCAGGGGGGGCAGATTTCAGCCCCAGCATTTT.

By sample fraction, this clone is medium-sized (0.01 to 0.1%). V is TRBV6-4 and J is TRBJ2-1, with TRBD2 as a possible D gene (6 bases). With 5 bases removed from V and 4 bases from J, the gap between germline ends came to 9 bases. The CDR3 has 13 amino acids. CDR1 MRHNA and CDR2 SNTAGT come from the germline V gene. In nucleotides, the CDR3 is TGTGCCAGCAGTCTGACTAGGTACAATGAGCAGTTCTTC. Protein sequence: CASSLTRYNEQFF.

The chain uses TRBV4-1 and TRBJ2-1; tentatively, D is TRBD1 or TRBD2 (6 bases each). V lost 1 base to trimming and J lost 7 bases, with 17 bases between them. Germline V CDR1 and CDR2: MGHRA, YSYEKL. The CDR3 spans 16 residues. Here the CDR3 DNA reads TGCGCCAGCAGCCAAGGAAGGGGGGCATCAAAGAATGAGCAGTTCTTC. Translating gives CASSQGRGASKNEQFF.

The chain employs TRBV5-5 and TRBJ2-7, with 10 positions matching TRBD2. The CDR3 runs 16 residues. J was trimmed by 1 base and V by 0 bases; bases with no gene match: 4. Germline CDR1 is SGHKS and CDR2 is YYEKEE (reference sequence). This CDR3 reads CASSLAWTSGSYEQYF. CDR3 coding DNA: TGTGCCAGCAGCTTGGCTTGGACTAGCGGATCCTACGAGCAGTACTTC. Looking up the rest from reference TRBV5-5 and TRBJ2-7 gives the full variable domain: DAGVTQSPTHLIKTRGQQVTLRCSPISGHKSVSWYQQVLGQGPQFIFQYYEKEERGRGNFPDRFSARQFPNYSSELNVNALLLGDSALYLCASSLAWTSGSYEQYFGPGTRLTVT.

The J gene is TRBJ2-5, the V gene TRBV5-4; possible D gene TRBD1, 6 bases. This CDR3 has 13 residues. The V end lost 0 bases, the J end lost 5 bases, and 8 bases lay between the germline ends. Germline V CDR1 and CDR2: SGHNT, YYREEE (reference sequence). CDR3 DNA sequence: TGTGCCAGCAGCTTGGACAGGGTTGAGACCCAGTACTTC. It is translated as CASSLDRVETQYF.

V gene TRBV21-1 combines with J gene TRBJ2-3; the table calls TRBD2, which could not be checked here. TRBV21-1 is a listed pseudogene. The CDR3 has 17 amino acids. In DNA, the CDR3 is TGTGCCAGCGAACTAGCGGGGGTTTTTCAGTTCACAGATACGCAGTATTTT. It encodes CASELAGVFQFTDTQYF.

The V gene is TRBV27, the J gene TRBJ1-1; no definite D call. V dropped 1 base and J dropped 0 bases, with 9 bases sitting between them. The germline CDR1 and CDR2 sequences are MNHEY and SMNVEV (reference sequence). The CDR3 length is 15 residues. CDR3 protein: CASSLLRSMNTEAFF. Written as DNA, the CDR3 is TGTGCCAGCAGTTTATTGAGGAGTATGAACACTGAAGCTTTCTTT.

The chain has TRBV5-1 and TRBJ1-3; possibly TRBD1 for D (5 bases). Germline V CDR1 and CDR2: SGHRS, YFSETQ. The CDR3 length is 15 residues. Deletions cut 0 bases from V and 0 bases from J, with 7 bases between. CDR3 in amino acids: CASSLEQDSGNTIYF. The CDR3 DNA reads TGCGCCAGCAGCTTGGAACAGGACTCTGGAAACACCATATATTTT.

The rearrangement uses TRBV4-1 and TRBJ2-5; no clear D. TRBJ2-7 matches the DNA end more closely, so the J call is doubtful. Germline V gene data show CDR1 as MGHRA and CDR2 as YSYEKL. The CDR3 loop spans 18 amino acids. CDR3 nucleotide sequence: TGCGCCAGCAGCCAAGAGGCGTTAGGTCTCAAGAGCTCCTACGAGCAGTACTTC. It codes for CASSQEALGLKSSYEQYF.

The CDR3, as DNA: TGCGCCAGCAGCCCTGCTAGCGGGAGCGGGGAGCAGTACTTC. Amino acids: CASSPASGSGEQYF. V usage is TRBV4-1 and J usage is TRBJ2-7; 10 positions match TRBD2. Germline-derived CDR1 and CDR2 are MGHRA and YSYEKL. The CDR3 is 14 residues long. V was clipped by 4 bases and J by 7 bases; unmatched bases: 7.

The DNA of the CDR3 is TGTGCCAGCAGCCAGGGGACTAGCTCCGGGGAGCTGTTTTTT. It yields the protein CASSQGTSSGELFF. This sequence joins TRBV4-2 and TRBJ2-2; 9 bases agree with TRBD2. CDR3 size: 14 residues. In germline, CDR1 is LGHNA, CDR2 YNFKEQ. V was pared by 3 bases and J by 6 bases, with 2 bases of the junction left unmatched.

The sample holds one count of this clone. V gene TRBV6-5 combines with J gene TRBJ1-3; weak D call: TRBD1 (5 bases). This CDR3 has 16 residues. Looked up from germline, CDR1 is MNHEY and CDR2 is SVGAGI. Trimming cost V 0 bases and J 4 bases, with 13 bases left between them. The CDR3 is CASSYSIRVAGNTIYF. CDR3 DNA sequence: TGTGCCAGCAGTTACTCGATCAGGGTAGCCGGAAACACCATATATTTT.

This clone showed up just once. The chain uses TRBV7-7 and TRBJ2-2; D is unclear. This CDR3 has 16 amino acids. Germline CDR1 reads SSHAT; CDR2 reads FNYEAQ (reference sequence). Trimming pared 1 base from V and 0 bases from J, leaving 9 bases between. CDR3 DNA sequence: TGTGCCAGCAGCTTAGAAGATCTTACGAACACCGGGGAGCTGTTTTTT. Translated, it gives CASSLEDLTNTGELFF.

V usage is TRBV5-6 and J usage is TRBJ1-6; TRBD1 aligns across 9 bases. Trimming cost V 9 bases and J 10 bases; bases outside gene matches: 11. This CDR3 is built from 14 residues. Per germline, CDR1 SGHDT and CDR2 YYEEEE. The chain's CDR3 is CATSHTGGLSPLHF. The CDR3 DNA sequence: TGTGCCACCAGTCATACAGGGGGCCTCTCACCCCTCCACTTT.

The CDR3 reads CASSRDRNQPQHF. The CDR3 DNA follows: TGCGCCAGCAGCCGGGACAGGAATCAGCCCCAGCATTTT. This chain uses TRBV4-3 with TRBJ1-5, with 8 nucleotides matching TRBD1. The CDR3 is 13 residues long. Germline V gives CDR1 LGHNA, CDR2 YSLEER. Germline trimming cut 4 bases from V and 4 bases from J; bases unmatched to any gene: 0.

This rearrangement joins TRBV7-3 to TRBJ2-1; tentative D call: TRBD2 (6 bases). Trimming stripped 2 bases from V and 4 bases from J, with 12 bases between. This CDR3 has 15 residues. The germline CDR1 and CDR2 sequences are SGHTA and FQGTGA. The DNA of the CDR3 is TGTGCCAGCAGCTTAGGCGCAGGGACTTACAATGAGCAGTTCTTC. This codes for CASSLGAGTYNEQFF. The full variable domain, rest sourced from reference TRBV7-3 and TRBJ2-1, is GAGVSQTPSNKVTEKGKYVELRCDPISGHTALYWYRQSLGQGPEFLIYFQGTGAADDSGLPNDRFFAVRPEGSVSTLKIQRTERGDSAVYLCASSLGAGTYNEQFFGPGTRLTVL.